This TCR beta chain was sequenced in a study of blood T cell repertoires in COVID-19. About the research overall: T cells, B-cell-depleted T cells, or PBMCs provided the cDNA or gDNA that served as material.

Here immunoSEQ multiplex PCR was the method, and the copy in TCRdb shows in-frame clones only, minus some. The table includes some 130,000 clones, about 80% detected once. The CDR3 totals 18 residues. The germline CDR1 and CDR2 sequences are LNHDA and SQIVND (reference sequence). V was shortened by 5 bases and J by 5 bases, with 27 bases between the two germline ends. Sequencing was carried out using peripheral blood. The clonotype was recovered from a woman in her 50s with acute or convalescent COVID-19. The chain has TRBV19 and TRBJ1-1, with a weak D call TRBD1 (6 bases). CDR3 loop: CASSPKQGRSGRRTEAFF. The CDR3 bases are TGTGCCAGTAGTCCCAAACAGGGTCGGAGTGGGAGACGGACTGAAGCTTTCTTT.